The 32 T cell receptor beta chains below all came from one sample that was sequenced in a study of blood T cell repertoires in COVID-19. TCRdb keeps only in-frame clones here, not all; method: immunoSEQ multiplex PCR. The sample holds under 200,000 clones; roughly 93% are singletons and the top ten take about 2.5%. What was sequenced was peripheral blood. Receptors originate from a man aged 18 to 30 with acute or convalescent COVID-19.

The chain links TRBV29-1 to TRBJ1-2, with TRBD1 matching 10 bases. Looked up from germline, CDR1 is SQVTM and CDR2 is ANQGSEA. V was clipped by 4 bases and J by 10 bases; unmatched bases: 3. This CDR3 has 11 amino acids. The CDR3 region is CSVGTGGPYTF. The CDR3 DNA sequence: TGCAGCGTTGGGACAGGGGGACCCTACACCTTC.

This chain joins TRBV6-4 and TRBJ2-7, with a weak D call TRBD2 (8 bases). V dropped 7 bases and J dropped 5 bases, with 27 bases sitting between them. In germline, CDR1 is MRHNA, CDR2 SNTAGT. The CDR3 spans 17 residues. CDR3 sequence: CASNRGGTASGGHEQYF. The DNA of the CDR3 is TGTGCCAGCAACCGGGGGGGGACAGCTTCCGGAGGCCACGAGCAGTACTTC.

As regards this clone: Other DNA sequences in the sample encode the same CDR3. The V gene is TRBV27, the J gene TRBJ1-5, with 9 bases that match TRBD1. This CDR3 spans 14 amino acids. J lost 5 bases, V lost 3 bases, and 2 bases had no gene match. CDR1 and CDR2 (germline): MNHEY, SMNVEV (reference sequence). DNA for the CDR3: TGTGCCAGCAGTTTCACAGGGGGCGATCAGCCCCAGCATTTT. Protein sequence: CASSFTGGDQPQHF.

This clone was picked up one time. J is TRBJ1-1 and V is TRBV9; no clear D gene. Trimming pared 6 bases from V and 4 bases from J, leaving 16 bases between. This CDR3 contains 14 residues. Germline-derived CDR1 and CDR2 are SGDLS and YYNGEE. In DNA form, the CDR3 reads TGTGCCAGCACCCTAGCGGGAGAGGGCACTGAAGCTTTCTTT. Its translation is CASTLAGEGTEAFF.

This clone was seen once. The chain links TRBV6-5 to TRBJ1-3; no reliable D call. This CDR3 contains 14 residues. The germline CDR1 and CDR2 sequences are MNHEY and SVGAGI. The V and J ends lost 6 bases and 0 bases respectively, with 9 bases between them. The CDR3 nucleotides read TGTGCCAGCAGCTCAACATTCTCTGGAAACACCATATATTTT. It is translated as CASSSTFSGNTIYF.

This chain joins TRBV5-1 and TRBJ2-3; the D is unclear. This CDR3 is built from 14 residues. Germline V gene sequence: CDR1 SGHRS, CDR2 YFSETQ. The V and J ends lost 3 bases and 0 bases respectively, with 8 bases between them. CDR3 sequence (DNA): TGCGCCAGCAGCTCCGGGTTTAGCACAGATACGCAGTATTTT. Protein: CASSSGFSTDTQYF.

The chain joins TRBV5-1 to TRBJ1-1; D possibly corresponds to TRBD1 (5 bases). Per the germline V gene, CDR1 is SGHRS and CDR2 is YFSETQ. The CDR3 sequence is 17 residues long. Trimming removed 3 bases from V and 1 base from J, with 19 bases in between. This CDR3 reads CASSSPLPGLGNTEAFF. The CDR3 DNA follows: TGCGCCAGCAGCTCGCCCCTACCGGGACTCGGGAACACTGAAGCTTTCTTT.

This chain uses TRBV3-1 (or the pseudogene TRBV3-2) with TRBJ2-6; 10 nucleotides match TRBD2. This CDR3 comprises 17 residues. The V gene end was trimmed by 4 bases and the J gene end by 1 base; junction bases not matched to a gene: 4. The V gene's germline CDR1 is LGHDT and CDR2 YNNKEL (reference sequence). CDR3 DNA sequence: TGTGCCAGCAGCCCAGGACTAGCGGCTTCTGGGGCCAACGTCCTGACTTTC. It is translated as CASSPGLAASGANVLTF.

The chain uses TRBV19 and TRBJ2-2; TRBD1 matches 8 bases. Per germline, CDR1 LNHDA and CDR2 SQIVND (reference sequence). This CDR3 contains 15 residues. With V trimmed by 5 bases and J by 4 bases, 6 bases remained unmatched. The CDR3, as DNA: TGTGCCAGTAGTGTGGACAGGGCAGCCACCGGGGAGCTGTTTTTT. Translating gives CASSVDRAATGELFF.

The rearrangement uses TRBV3-1 (or the pseudogene TRBV3-2) and TRBJ1-1, with a tentative D call TRBD1 (6 bases). The V end lost 0 bases, the J end lost 5 bases, and 13 bases lay between the germline ends. Germline loops: CDR1 LGHDT, CDR2 YNNKEL (reference sequence). The CDR3 contains 15 residues. CDR3 bases: TGTGCCAGCAGCCAAGAAGGCAGGGGAGGGACTGAAGCTTTCTTT. Residues: CASSQEGRGGTEAFF.

The V call is TRBV30, the J call TRBJ1-3; D not certain. CDR3 length: 14 amino acids. Germline CDR1 reads GTSNPN; CDR2 reads SVGIG (reference sequence). V was shortened by 0 bases and J by 2 bases, with 8 bases between the two germline ends. The CDR3 DNA reads TGTGCCTGGAGTGTAGCGAGTGCTGGAAACACCATATATTTT. It is translated as CAWSVASAGNTIYF.

The chain carries TRBV6-5 and TRBJ2-7; D possibly corresponds to TRBD1 (6 bases). V lost 0 bases and J lost 4, with 7 bases in between. The CDR3 extends over 13 amino acids. CDR1 and CDR2 (germline): MNHEY, SVGAGI. CDR3 nucleotides: TGTGCCAGCAGTTACTCACAGGGTTACGAGCAGTACTTC. Translating gives CASSYSQGYEQYF.

V usage is TRBV11-3 and J usage is TRBJ1-6; D remains ambiguous. CDR1 and CDR2 (germline): SGHNT, YENEEA. The V and J ends lost 5 bases and 8 bases respectively, with 13 bases between them. CDR3 length equals 14 residues. The CDR3 loop is CASSVGLEDSPLHF. CDR3 nucleotide sequence: TGTGCCAGCAGCGTCGGACTTGAGGATTCACCCCTCCACTTT.

CDR3 region: CASSLGQANSPLHF. DNA for the CDR3: TGCGCCAGCAGCTTGGGACAGGCCAATTCACCCCTCCACTTT. The chain has TRBV5-1 and TRBJ1-6, with a possible D match to TRBD1 (6 bases). The V and J ends lost 0 bases and 7 bases respectively, with 8 bases between them. CDR1 is SGHRS and CDR2 is YFSETQ in the germline V gene. CDR3 length equals 14 residues.

The V and J genes are TRBV5-1 and TRBJ2-3, with 10 bases aligning to TRBD2. CDR3 length: 16 amino acids. Germline assignment: CDR1 SGHRS and CDR2 YFSETQ. J gave up 0 bases and V 3 bases, and 4 bases lay outside the gene matches. This CDR3 reads CASSWGLAISTDTQYF. The CDR3 nucleotides read TGCGCCAGCAGCTGGGGACTAGCGATTAGCACAGATACGCAGTATTTT. Full variable domain (remainder filled in from reference TRBV5-1 and TRBJ2-3): KAGVTQTPRYLIKTRGQQVTLSCSPISGHRSVSWYQQTPGQGLQFLFEYFSETQRNKGNFPGRFSGRQFSNSRSEMNVSTLELGDSALYLCASSWGLAISTDTQYFGPGTRLTVL.

The chain links TRBV29-1 to TRBJ1-2; 10 nucleotides align to TRBD1. In germline, CDR1 is SQVTM, CDR2 ANQGSEA. V dropped 5 bases and J dropped 9; count of bases not matched to a gene: 9. There are 13 residues in the CDR3. The CDR3 DNA follows: TGCAGCGTTAACTTCCGGGACAGGGGACGCTACACCTTC. It translates to CSVNFRDRGRYTF.

The J gene is TRBJ2-2, the V gene TRBV6-5; no definite D call. The CDR3 loop spans 15 amino acids. Germline CDR1 MNHEY, CDR2 SVGAGI. The V end lost 8 bases, the J end lost 4 bases, and 17 bases lay between the germline ends. The CDR3 reads CASSPLASGTGELFF. CDR3 sequence (DNA): TGTGCCAGCTCCCCCCTCGCTTCGGGCACCGGGGAGCTGTTTTTT.

The V call is TRBV5-1, the J call TRBJ1-6; D unclear. CDR3 length: 14 amino acids. Germline lookup yields CDR1 SGHRS and CDR2 YFSETQ. V lost 2 bases and J lost 7, with 10 bases in between. The CDR3 DNA sequence: TGCGCCAGCAGCTTCGAGGGAAAGAATTCACCCCTCCACTTT. This encodes CASSFEGKNSPLHF.

CDR3 nucleotides: TGTGCCAGCAGCTTAGCGCTTAGGAACACTGAAGCTTTCTTT. Translation: CASSLALRNTEAFF. The chain is built from TRBV7-8 and TRBJ1-1; D gene uncertain. The CDR3 covers 14 residues. Between the trimmed V and J ends, which lost 0 bases and 1 base, there was a span of 6 bases. Germline values: CDR1 SGHVS, CDR2 FQNEAQ.

This clone was picked up a small number of times. V usage is TRBV27 and J usage is TRBJ2-7, with TRBD2 identical over 9 bases. The J segment lost 6 bases and the V segment lost 4 bases, leaving 25 bases of the junction unmatched. Germline V gene data show CDR1 as MNHEY and CDR2 as SMNVEV (reference sequence). CDR3 size: 20 residues. The CDR3 region has the DNA TGTGCCAGCAGTTATCGGGGGGGTAGGACTAGCGCTCCATGGGATGCCGAGCAGTACTTC. Translated, it gives CASSYRGGRTSAPWDAEQYF.

This chain links TRBV6-6 with TRBJ1-2; D is unclear. Germline assignment: CDR1 MNHNY and CDR2 SVGAGI (reference sequence). V was cut by 6 bases and J by 1 base, with 12 bases left in between. The CDR3 contains 14 residues. The CDR3 DNA reads as TGTGCCAGCAGCTCCTCTCTAATTAACTATGGCTACACCTTC. This translates into CASSSSLINYGYTF.

The chain combines TRBV6-5 with TRBJ1-1; D is undetermined. Germline CDR1 MNHEY, CDR2 SVGAGI. This CDR3 is 13 amino acids long. With 6 bases removed from V and 1 base from J, the gap between germline ends came to 9 bases. For the CDR3, the DNA is TGTGCCAGCAGCCCGTTTAAGAACACTGAAGCTTTCTTT. This codes for CASSPFKNTEAFF.

The J gene is TRBJ2-1, the V gene TRBV5-6, with TRBD1 matching 10 bases. Germline CDR1 is SGHDT and CDR2 is YYEEEE. CDR3 length: 16 amino acids. V dropped 4 bases and J dropped 4; count of bases not matched to a gene: 8. As DNA, the CDR3 is TGTGCCAGCAGCAAGGTTGGGACAGGGGTTTACAATGAGCAGTTCTTC. Its translation is CASSKVGTGVYNEQFF.

This clone came up once. The chain carries TRBV20-1 and TRBJ2-2; the D gene is possibly TRBD2 (6 bases). Germline CDR1 is DFQATT and CDR2 is SNEGSKA (reference sequence). The CDR3 is made up of 15 amino acids. Trimming took off 3 bases at V and 5 bases at J, with 16 bases between the two ends. The chain's CDR3 is CSASRRVGETGELFF. In nucleotides, the CDR3 is TGCAGTGCTAGTCGGAGGGTGGGGGAGACCGGGGAGCTGTTTTTT.

J is TRBJ1-4 and V is TRBV5-1, with TRBD1 as a possible D gene (6 bases). This CDR3 spans 13 amino acids. Trimming removed 4 bases at V and 8 bases at J, with 12 bases between. Germline V CDR1 and CDR2: SGHRS, YFSETQ. The DNA of the CDR3 is TGCGCCAGCAGCCAGGGGCTCCAGGAAAAACTGTTTTTT. Residues: CASSQGLQEKLFF.

The CDR3 DNA reads as TGTGCCAGCAGTTTATGGGGAGTGATGAACACTGAAGCTTTCTTT. Translating gives CASSLWGVMNTEAFF. The chain links TRBV27 to TRBJ1-1; D is unresolved. V was pared by 1 base and J by 0 bases, with 9 bases between. Germline V gene lookup returns CDR1 MNHEY and CDR2 SMNVEV (reference sequence). The CDR3 consists of 15 residues.

The gene calls are TRBV3-1 (or the pseudogene TRBV3-2) and TRBJ2-7, with 8 nucleotides matching TRBD1. The ends lost 1 base at V and 6 bases at J; junction bases unmatched: 5. The germline gives CDR1 LGHDT, CDR2 YNNKEL (reference sequence). This CDR3 comprises 14 residues. The CDR3 loop reads CASSQGTGKVEQYF. Here the CDR3 DNA reads TGTGCCAGCAGCCAAGGGACAGGGAAAGTCGAGCAGTACTTC.

J is TRBJ2-2 and V is TRBV5-1, with 8 nucleotides matching TRBD2. This CDR3 is built from 19 residues. J lost 1 base, V lost 2 bases, and 13 bases had no gene match. CDR1 and CDR2 from the germline V gene are SGHRS and YFSETQ. The CDR3: CASSLNLPRSGRNTGELFF. Here the CDR3 DNA reads TGCGCCAGCAGCTTAAATCTTCCTAGGAGCGGGAGGAACACCGGGGAGCTGTTTTTT. Drawing the rest from reference TRBV5-1 and TRBJ2-2, the complete variable domain is KAGVTQTPRYLIKTRGQQVTLSCSPISGHRSVSWYQQTPGQGLQFLFEYFSETQRNKGNFPGRFSGRQFSNSRSEMNVSTLELGDSALYLCASSLNLPRSGRNTGELFFGEGSRLTVL.

The chain recombines TRBV6-1 with TRBJ1-6, with D possibly being TRBD1 (5 bases). Deletions cut 3 bases from V and 10 bases from J, with 16 bases between. The CDR3 has 15 residues. The germline gives CDR1 MNHNS, CDR2 SASEGT. CDR3 in amino acids: CASSDRRQGSSPLHF. CDR3 nucleotides: TGTGCCAGCAGTGATAGACGGCAGGGAAGCTCACCCCTCCACTTT.

This sequence joins TRBV30 and TRBJ1-5; no reliable D call. CDR3 length: 13 amino acids. Trimming took off 0 bases at V and 4 bases at J, with 7 bases between the two ends. Germline V gene lookup returns CDR1 GTSNPN and CDR2 SVGIG (reference sequence). This CDR3 is CAWSVSRNQPQHF. In nucleotides, the CDR3 is TGTGCCTGGAGTGTATCTAGGAATCAGCCCCAGCATTTT.

Only a few counts were recorded for this clone. As DNA, the CDR3 is TGCGCCAGCAGCATCGGGACACTGGACACTGAAGCTTTCTTT. This gives the protein CASSIGTLDTEAFF. The V gene is TRBV5-1, the J gene TRBJ1-1, with D perhaps matching TRBD1 (6 bases). Germline V gives CDR1 SGHRS, CDR2 YFSETQ. This CDR3 is 14 amino acids long. Trimming pared 4 bases from V and 3 bases from J, leaving 13 bases between.

This rearrangement joins TRBV3-1 (or the pseudogene TRBV3-2) to TRBJ1-3, with 10 bases that match TRBD1. From germline, CDR1 is LGHDT and CDR2 YNNKEL (reference sequence). The CDR3 is 16 residues long. J gave up 0 bases and V 6 bases, and 5 bases lay outside the gene matches. CDR3 DNA: TGTGCCAGCAGTCCCGGGACAGGGGACTCTGGAAACACCATATATTTT. Translated: CASSPGTGDSGNTIYF.